This T cell receptor beta chain was sequenced for a study of T cells in Graves' hyperthyroidism and ophthalmopathy. Study context: At initial diagnosis, before any treatment had begun, peripheral blood was obtained.

Amplification yielded TCR beta CDR3 regions, with RNA transcripts as the source. The primer set for the first-round RT-PCR of the TCR CDR3 was HTBI. TCRdb ran MiXCR on the multiplex PCR reads and lists one entry per CDR3 protein. The sample lists 550,000 to 800,000 distinct CDR3 sequences, roughly 15% occurring once. The table lists this clonotype with a count of one. Antigen: not known. A much larger clone lies one base from this, so it may be a read error. Findings and limits, study-wide: Ophthalmopathy was model-predicted a median about 6 months pre-onset. Ophthalmopathy and stable hyperthyroidism were separated by a 13 V-J model. Also found in blood were most expanded thyroid clonotypes above 0.001.

Sample: blood. This clonotype was obtained from a man aged 18 to 30 with Graves' hyperthyroidism.

In DNA, the CDR3 is TGTGCCATCAGGGGGACCTACGAGCAGTACTTC. Its protein product is CAIRGTYEQYF. This sequence joins TRBV10-3 and TRBJ2-7; no clear D. This CDR3 has 11 amino acids. V lost 6 bases, J lost 2 bases, and 5 bases lay in between. Germline V lookup: CDR1 ENHRY, CDR2 SYGVKD.